One sample yielded the 18 T cell receptor beta chains listed below, sequenced in a study of T-cell reconstitution after alpha-beta-depleted transplantation in children. Preparing the TCRbeta library involved the use of unique molecular identifiers. TCRdb itself ran the PCR reads through MiXCR, one entry per CDR3 protein. The sample includes fewer than 550,000 distinct CDR3 sequences, roughly 11% of them seen just once. The specimen comprised PBMCs, mostly from graft donor cells, sampled 180 days after TCRalphabeta/CD19-depleted stem cell transplant. Source of these receptors: a female patient aged 2-9 years who had a stem cell transplant for aplastic anemia, so the T cells may come from the graft donor.

The chain carries TRBV25-1 and TRBJ1-4; D is unresolved. V lost 2 bases and J lost 6, with 10 bases in between. The CDR3 has 14 residues. Germline CDR1 reads MGHDK; CDR2 reads SYGVNS. The CDR3 DNA follows: TGTGCCAGCAGTGAAATATACCGTGATGAAAAACTGTTTTTT. Its protein is CASSEIYRDEKLFF. The whole variable domain, remainder taken from reference TRBV25-1 and TRBJ1-4, is EADIYQTPRYLVIGTGKKITLECSQTMGHDKMYWYQQDPGMELHLIHYSYGVNSTEKGDLSSESTVSRIRTEHFPLTLESARPSHTSQYLCASSEIYRDEKLFFGSGTQLSVL.

The rearrangement uses TRBV20-1 and TRBJ1-3, with 7 bases aligning to TRBD1. The germline V gene has CDR1 DFQATT and CDR2 SNEGSKA (reference sequence). There are 13 residues in the CDR3. J was trimmed by 6 bases and V by 3 bases; bases with no gene match: 5. CDR3 nucleotides: TGCAGTGCTAGCGACAGGGTCGTAAACACCATATATTTT. This translates into CSASDRVVNTIYF.

At least ten counts were recorded for this clonotype. This chain connects TRBV28 to TRBJ2-2; D unclear. This CDR3 comprises 12 residues. V lost 4 bases to trimming and J lost 3 bases, with 3 bases between them. The germline CDR1 and CDR2 sequences are MDHEN and SYDVKM. DNA of the CDR3: TGTGCCAGCAGTTCGGACACCGGGGAGCTGTTTTTT. Translated, it gives CASSSDTGELFF.

This clonotype was counted only a few times. The J gene is TRBJ2-6, the V gene TRBV6-5; 7 bases are shared with TRBD1. J gave up 2 bases and V 4 bases, and 2 bases lay outside the gene matches. This CDR3 has 15 residues. Germline loops: CDR1 MNHEY, CDR2 SVGAGI. CDR3 coding DNA: TGTGCCAGCAGTTTCAGGGGGACTGGGGCCAACGTCCTGACTTTC. Protein product: CASSFRGTGANVLTF.

The J gene is TRBJ2-1, the V gene TRBV6-5; no clear D gene. The CDR3 extends over 15 amino acids. Germline lookup yields CDR1 MNHEY and CDR2 SVGAGI. V was clipped by 2 bases and J by 0 bases, with 8 bases between them. The CDR3 bases are TGTGCCAGCAGTTACAGGCAGAGCTCCTACAATGAGCAGTTCTTC. Its protein is CASSYRQSSYNEQFF.

The rearrangement links TRBV27 to TRBJ2-1, with TRBD2 identical over 11 bases. V shed 5 bases and J 4 bases; nucleotides not matched to a gene: 10. Looked up from germline, CDR1 is MNHEY and CDR2 is SMNVEV (reference sequence). The CDR3 has 17 residues. Here the CDR3 reads CASSTGFGTSGYNEQFF. The CDR3, as DNA: TGTGCCAGCAGTACAGGCTTCGGGACTAGCGGTTACAATGAGCAGTTCTTC.

This clonotype was seen at least ten times. The chain employs TRBV7-9 and TRBJ2-7; D remains ambiguous. The CDR3 consists of 12 residues. CDR1 is SEHNR and CDR2 is FQNEAQ in the germline V gene (reference sequence). V gave up 4 bases and J gave up 1 base, with 5 bases separating them. CDR3 sequence reads: CASSWLSYEQYV. DNA of the CDR3: TGTGCCAGCAGCTGGCTATCCTACGAGCAGTACGTC.

The gene calls are TRBV5-1 and TRBJ2-3, with 11 nucleotides matching TRBD2. The CDR3 is 16 amino acids. The junction had 4 bases not matched to a gene; V was cut back by 2 bases and J by 2 bases. Per germline, CDR1 SGHRS and CDR2 YFSETQ. CDR3 coding DNA: TGCGCCAGCAGCTTAATAGCGGGAGGGGCCACAGATACGCAGTATTTT. It encodes CASSLIAGGATDTQYF.

The chain has TRBV12-3 or TRBV12-4 and TRBJ2-2; 7 bases are a match to TRBD2. CDR3 length: 19 amino acids. The J segment lost 0 bases and the V segment lost 3 bases, leaving 13 bases of the junction unmatched. Here the CDR3 DNA reads TGTGCCAGCAGTTTGGGTCCCGCCCTAGCGGTGGCGAACACCGGGGAGCTGTTTTTT. The encoded protein is CASSLGPALAVANTGELFF.

This clonotype has just a few counts. This chain links TRBV15 with TRBJ2-4; TRBD2 is a possible D gene (5 bases). Germline loops: CDR1 LNHNV, CDR2 YYDKDF (reference sequence). V was cut by 0 bases and J by 8 bases, with 11 bases left in between. CDR3 length equals 14 residues. CDR3 sequence (DNA): TGTGCCACCAGCAGAGATCGAGGGTCGGACATTCAGTACTTC. This codes for CATSRDRGSDIQYF.

This clonotype came up a few times. The chain carries TRBV12-3 or TRBV12-4 and TRBJ2-5; 7 nucleotides align to TRBD1. CDR3 size: 14 residues. Germline trimming cut 6 bases from V and 4 bases from J; bases unmatched to any gene: 8. The CDR3 loop reads CASSGTVGLETQYF. CDR3 nucleotide sequence: TGTGCCAGCAGCGGGACAGTAGGGTTAGAGACCCAGTACTTC.

The chain is built from TRBV27 and TRBJ1-1; the D gene is possibly TRBD1 (5 bases). In germline, CDR1 is MNHEY, CDR2 SMNVEV (reference sequence). The V end lost 6 bases, the J end lost 3 bases, and 14 bases lay between the germline ends. The CDR3 extends over 14 amino acids. CDR3 DNA: TGTGCCAGCAGCCGTGGGTGGGGGTACACTGAAGCTTTCTTT. Its protein is CASSRGWGYTEAFF.

The chain recombines TRBV5-1 with TRBJ1-1; tentatively, D is TRBD1 (5 bases). V gave up 1 base and J gave up 0 bases, with 13 bases separating them. Germline CDR1 and CDR2: SGHRS and YFSETQ. The CDR3 loop spans 16 amino acids. The chain's CDR3 is CASSLSAGTMNTEAFF. The CDR3 bases are TGCGCCAGCAGCTTGTCGGCAGGGACCATGAACACTGAAGCTTTCTTT.

This clonotype was picked up a small number of times. The V call is TRBV9, the J call TRBJ2-1, with TRBD1 matching over 9 bases. Germline loops: CDR1 SGDLS, CDR2 YYNGEE. CDR3 length: 13 residues. With 7 bases clipped from V and 8 bases from J, the junction kept 7 bases outside the gene matches. The CDR3 DNA reads TGTGCCAGCGGACAGGGGATGTTCTATGAGCAGTTCTTC. Residues: CASGQGMFYEQFF.

J is TRBJ2-1 and V is TRBV12-3 or TRBV12-4, with 11 nucleotides matching TRBD2. Unmatched junction bases numbered 4, after V lost 3 bases and J lost 6 bases. The CDR3 covers 15 residues. The CDR3 is CASSFEGLAANEQFF. CDR3 nucleotide sequence: TGTGCCAGCAGTTTCGAGGGACTAGCGGCCAATGAGCAGTTCTTC.

This clonotype was counted only a few times. This chain connects TRBV28 to TRBJ1-5; no clear D. Trimming cost V 8 bases and J 6 bases, with 14 bases left between them. CDR1 and CDR2 from the germline V gene are MDHEN and SYDVKM. This CDR3 contains 13 residues. The CDR3 reads CASHSLGRQPQHF. The CDR3 nucleotides read TGTGCCAGCCATTCACTTGGACGTCAGCCCCAGCATTTT.

This clonotype was seen repeatedly, ten times or more. The chain is built from TRBV12-3 or TRBV12-4 and TRBJ2-1; 7 bases agree with TRBD2. The CDR3 runs to 15 residues. V dropped 6 bases and J dropped 2; count of bases not matched to a gene: 7. Here the CDR3 reads CASSPAGSPYNEQFF. As DNA, the CDR3 is TGTGCCAGCAGCCCAGCGGGATCCCCCTACAATGAGCAGTTCTTC.

This CDR3 reads CASSPSRRASSYNEQFF. In nucleotides, the CDR3 is TGTGCCAGCAGTCCCTCCCGACGGGCTAGCTCCTACAATGAGCAGTTCTTC. The rearrangement joins TRBV27 to TRBJ2-1; unclear D gene. Trimming left V 5 bases short and J 0 bases short, with 17 bases between. The CDR3 is 17 amino acids. Germline CDR1 is MNHEY and CDR2 is SMNVEV (reference sequence).